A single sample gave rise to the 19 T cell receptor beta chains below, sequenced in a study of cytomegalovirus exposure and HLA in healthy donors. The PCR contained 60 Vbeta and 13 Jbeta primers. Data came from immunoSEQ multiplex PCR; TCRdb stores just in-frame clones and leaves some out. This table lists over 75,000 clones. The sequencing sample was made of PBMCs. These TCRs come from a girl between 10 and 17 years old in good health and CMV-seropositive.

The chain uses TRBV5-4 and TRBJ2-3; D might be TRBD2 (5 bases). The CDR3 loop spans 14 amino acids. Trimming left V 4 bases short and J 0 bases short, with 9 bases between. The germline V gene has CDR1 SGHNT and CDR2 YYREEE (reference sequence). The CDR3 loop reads CASSLTTSTDTQYF. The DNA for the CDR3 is TGTGCCAGCAGCCTGACTACAAGCACAGATACGCAGTATTTT.

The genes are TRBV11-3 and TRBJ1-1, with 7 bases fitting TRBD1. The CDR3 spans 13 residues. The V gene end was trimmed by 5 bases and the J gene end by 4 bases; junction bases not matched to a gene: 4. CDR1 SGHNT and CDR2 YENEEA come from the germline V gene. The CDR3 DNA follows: TGTGCCAGCAGCGGCAGGGGGAGCACTGAAGCTTTCTTT. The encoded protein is CASSGRGSTEAFF.

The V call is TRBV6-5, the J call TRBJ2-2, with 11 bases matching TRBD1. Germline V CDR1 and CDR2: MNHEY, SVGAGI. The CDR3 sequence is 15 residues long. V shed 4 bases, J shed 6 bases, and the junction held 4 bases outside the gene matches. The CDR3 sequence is CASSLGQGAPGELFF. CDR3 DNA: TGTGCCAGCAGTTTAGGACAGGGGGCGCCCGGGGAGCTGTTTTTT.

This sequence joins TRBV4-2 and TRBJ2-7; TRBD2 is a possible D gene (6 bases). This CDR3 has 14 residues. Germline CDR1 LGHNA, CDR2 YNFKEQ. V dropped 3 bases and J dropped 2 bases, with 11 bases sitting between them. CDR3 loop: CASSQGLSAYEQYF. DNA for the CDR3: TGTGCCAGCAGCCAGGGACTGAGCGCCTACGAGCAGTACTTC.

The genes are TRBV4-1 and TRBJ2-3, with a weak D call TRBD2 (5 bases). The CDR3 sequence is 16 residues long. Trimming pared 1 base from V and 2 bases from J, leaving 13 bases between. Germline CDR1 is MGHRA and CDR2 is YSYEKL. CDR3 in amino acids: CASSQGENRVTDTQYF. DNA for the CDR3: TGCGCCAGCAGCCAAGGGGAGAATCGGGTCACAGATACGCAGTATTTT.

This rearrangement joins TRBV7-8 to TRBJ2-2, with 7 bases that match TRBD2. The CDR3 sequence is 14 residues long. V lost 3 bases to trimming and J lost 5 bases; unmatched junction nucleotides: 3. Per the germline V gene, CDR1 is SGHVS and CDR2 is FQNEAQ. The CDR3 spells CASSFREGTGELFF. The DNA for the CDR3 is TGTGCCAGCAGCTTCAGGGAGGGGACCGGGGAGCTGTTTTTT.

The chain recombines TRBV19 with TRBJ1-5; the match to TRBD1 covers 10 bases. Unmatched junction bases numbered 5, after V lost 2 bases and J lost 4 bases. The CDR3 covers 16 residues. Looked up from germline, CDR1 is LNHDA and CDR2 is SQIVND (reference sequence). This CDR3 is CASSIIGTGDNQPQHF. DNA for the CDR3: TGTGCCAGTAGTATAATTGGGACAGGGGATAATCAGCCCCAGCATTTT.

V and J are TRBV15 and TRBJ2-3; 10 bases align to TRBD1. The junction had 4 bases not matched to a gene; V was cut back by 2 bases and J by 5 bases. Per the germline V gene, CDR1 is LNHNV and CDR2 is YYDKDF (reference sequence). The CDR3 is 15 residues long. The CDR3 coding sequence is TGTGCCACCAGCAGATGGACAGGGGGGGAAGATACGCAGTATTTT. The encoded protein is CATSRWTGGEDTQYF.

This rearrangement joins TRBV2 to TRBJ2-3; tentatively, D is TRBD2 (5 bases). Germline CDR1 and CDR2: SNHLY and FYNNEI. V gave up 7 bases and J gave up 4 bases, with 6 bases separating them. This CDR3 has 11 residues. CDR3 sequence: CASKEADTQYF. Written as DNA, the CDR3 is TGTGCCAGCAAGGAGGCAGATACGCAGTATTTT.

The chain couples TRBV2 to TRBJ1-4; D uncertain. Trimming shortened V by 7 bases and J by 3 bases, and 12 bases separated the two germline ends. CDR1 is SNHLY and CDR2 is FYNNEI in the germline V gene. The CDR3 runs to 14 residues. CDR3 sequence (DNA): TGTGCCAGCAAGAACCGGGTTCCTAATGAAAAACTGTTTTTT. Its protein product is CASKNRVPNEKLFF.

The CDR3 DNA reads TGTGCCAGCAGCCGAGGGTACGAGCAGTACGTC. This codes for CASSRGYEQYV. The V and J genes are TRBV28 and TRBJ2-7, with D possibly being TRBD2 (5 bases). V shed 6 bases and J shed 4 bases, with 7 bases lying between them. Germline V gives CDR1 MDHEN, CDR2 SYDVKM. This CDR3 has 11 residues.

The CDR3 coding sequence is TGTGCCAGCTCTCTCACAGGAACAGATACGCAGTATTTT. It is translated as CASSLTGTDTQYF. The rearrangement links TRBV18 to TRBJ2-3, with a tentative D call TRBD1 (5 bases). From germline, CDR1 is KGHSH and CDR2 LQKENI. V gave up 6 bases and J gave up 3 bases, with 10 bases separating them. This CDR3 is 13 amino acids long.

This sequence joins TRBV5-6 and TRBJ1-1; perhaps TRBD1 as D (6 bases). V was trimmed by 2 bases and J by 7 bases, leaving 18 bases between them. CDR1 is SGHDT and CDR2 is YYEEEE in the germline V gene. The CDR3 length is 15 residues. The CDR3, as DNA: TGTGCCAGCAGCTTAGATCGAACAACAGGGTTTGAAGCTTTCTTT. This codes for CASSLDRTTGFEAFF.

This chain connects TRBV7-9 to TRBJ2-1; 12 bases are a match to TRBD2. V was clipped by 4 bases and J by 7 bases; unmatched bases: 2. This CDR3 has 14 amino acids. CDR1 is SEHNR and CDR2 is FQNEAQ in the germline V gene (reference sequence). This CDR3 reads CASSSSGGVNEQFF. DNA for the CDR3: TGTGCCAGCAGCTCTAGCGGGGGGGTAAATGAGCAGTTCTTC. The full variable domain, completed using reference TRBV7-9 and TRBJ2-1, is DTGVSQNPRHKITKRGQNVTFRCDPISEHNRLYWYRQTLGQGPEFLTYFQNEAQLEKSRLLSDRFSAERPKGSFSTLEIQRTEQGDSAMYLCASSSSGGVNEQFFGPGTRLTVL.

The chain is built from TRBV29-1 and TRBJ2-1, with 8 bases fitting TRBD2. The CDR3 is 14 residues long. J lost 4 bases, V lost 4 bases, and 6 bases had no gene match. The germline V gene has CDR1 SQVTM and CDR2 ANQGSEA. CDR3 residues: CSVVRGGPYNEQFF. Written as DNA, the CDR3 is TGCAGCGTTGTACGGGGGGGCCCTTACAATGAGCAGTTCTTC.

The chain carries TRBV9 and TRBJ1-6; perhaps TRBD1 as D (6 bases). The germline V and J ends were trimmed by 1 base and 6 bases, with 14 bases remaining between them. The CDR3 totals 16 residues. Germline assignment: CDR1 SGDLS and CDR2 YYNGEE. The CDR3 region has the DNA TGTGCCAGCAGCGTATCTGACAAAGGGGGTAATTCACCCCTCCACTTT. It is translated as CASSVSDKGGNSPLHF.

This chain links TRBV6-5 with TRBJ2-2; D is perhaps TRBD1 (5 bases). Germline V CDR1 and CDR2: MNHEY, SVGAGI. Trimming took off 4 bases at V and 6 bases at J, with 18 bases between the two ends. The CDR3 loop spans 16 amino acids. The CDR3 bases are TGTGCCAGCAGTTCGTGGGGCGAATTTCTAGCCGGGGAGCTGTTTTTT. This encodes CASSSWGEFLAGELFF.

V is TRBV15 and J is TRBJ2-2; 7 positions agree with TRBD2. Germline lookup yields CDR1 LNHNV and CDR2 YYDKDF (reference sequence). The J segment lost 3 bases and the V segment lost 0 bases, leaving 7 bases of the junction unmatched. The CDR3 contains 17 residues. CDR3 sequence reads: CATSRDRIRGDTGELFF. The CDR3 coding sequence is TGTGCCACCAGCAGAGATCGCATACGGGGGGACACCGGGGAGCTGTTTTTT. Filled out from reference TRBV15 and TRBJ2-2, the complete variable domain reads DAMVIQNPRYQVTQFGKPVTLSCSQTLNHNVMYWYQQKSSQAPKLLFHYYDKDFNNEADTPDNFQSRRPNTSFCFLDIRSPGLGDTAMYLCATSRDRIRGDTGELFFGEGSRLTVL.

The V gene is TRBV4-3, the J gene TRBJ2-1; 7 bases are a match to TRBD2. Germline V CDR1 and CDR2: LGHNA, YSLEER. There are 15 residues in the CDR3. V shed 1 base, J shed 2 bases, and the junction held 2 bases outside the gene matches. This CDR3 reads CASSQVSGPYNEQFF. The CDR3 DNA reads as TGCGCCAGCAGCCAAGTTAGCGGGCCCTACAATGAGCAGTTCTTC.